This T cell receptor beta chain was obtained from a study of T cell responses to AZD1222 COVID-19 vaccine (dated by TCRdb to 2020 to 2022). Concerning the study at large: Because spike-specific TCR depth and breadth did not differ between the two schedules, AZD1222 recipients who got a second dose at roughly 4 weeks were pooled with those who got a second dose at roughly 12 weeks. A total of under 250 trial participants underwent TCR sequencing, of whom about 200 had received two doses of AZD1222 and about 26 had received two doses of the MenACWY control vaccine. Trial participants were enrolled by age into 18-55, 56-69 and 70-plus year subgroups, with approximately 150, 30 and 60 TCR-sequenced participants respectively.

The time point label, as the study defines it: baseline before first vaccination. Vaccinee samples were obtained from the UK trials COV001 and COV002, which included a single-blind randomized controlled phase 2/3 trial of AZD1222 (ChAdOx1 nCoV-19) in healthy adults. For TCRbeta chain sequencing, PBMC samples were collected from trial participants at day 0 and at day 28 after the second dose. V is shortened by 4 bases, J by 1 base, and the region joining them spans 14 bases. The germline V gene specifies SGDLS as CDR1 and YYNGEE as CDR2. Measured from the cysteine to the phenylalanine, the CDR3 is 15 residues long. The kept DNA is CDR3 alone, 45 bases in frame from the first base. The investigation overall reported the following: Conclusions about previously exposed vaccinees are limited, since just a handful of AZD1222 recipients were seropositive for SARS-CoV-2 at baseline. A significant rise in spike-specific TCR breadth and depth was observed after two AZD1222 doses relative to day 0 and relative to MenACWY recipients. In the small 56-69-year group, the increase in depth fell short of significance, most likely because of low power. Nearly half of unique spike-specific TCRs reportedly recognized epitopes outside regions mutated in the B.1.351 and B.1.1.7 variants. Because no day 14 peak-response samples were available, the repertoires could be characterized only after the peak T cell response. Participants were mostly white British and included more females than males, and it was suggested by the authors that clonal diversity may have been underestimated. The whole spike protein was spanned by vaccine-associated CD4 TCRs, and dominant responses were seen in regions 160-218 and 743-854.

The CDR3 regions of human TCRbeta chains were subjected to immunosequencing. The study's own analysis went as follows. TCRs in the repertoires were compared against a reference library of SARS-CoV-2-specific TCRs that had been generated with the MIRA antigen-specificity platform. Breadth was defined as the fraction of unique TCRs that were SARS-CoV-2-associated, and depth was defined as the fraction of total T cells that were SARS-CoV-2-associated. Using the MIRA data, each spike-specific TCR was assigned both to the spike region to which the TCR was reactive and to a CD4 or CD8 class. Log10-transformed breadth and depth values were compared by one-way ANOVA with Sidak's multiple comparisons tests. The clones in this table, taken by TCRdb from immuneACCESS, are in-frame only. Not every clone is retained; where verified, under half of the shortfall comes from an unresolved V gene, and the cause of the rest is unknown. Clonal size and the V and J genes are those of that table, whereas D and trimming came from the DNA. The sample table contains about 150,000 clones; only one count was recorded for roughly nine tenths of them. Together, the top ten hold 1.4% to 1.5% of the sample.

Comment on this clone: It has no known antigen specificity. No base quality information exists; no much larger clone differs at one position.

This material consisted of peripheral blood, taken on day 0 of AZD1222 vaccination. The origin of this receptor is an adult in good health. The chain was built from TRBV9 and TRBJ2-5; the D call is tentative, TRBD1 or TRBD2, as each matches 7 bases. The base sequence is TGTGCCAGCAGCCCCCAGGGGGGGCCCCAAGAGACCCAGTACTTC. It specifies CASSPQGGPQETQYF.